This TCR beta chain was identified in a study of shared clonotypes between healthy human individuals. Study context: Donors had three CD4 naive, three CD4 memory, two CD8 naive and one CD8 memory plate apiece.

CD45RO-negative cells were positively selected for CCR7, leaving out terminally differentiated effector memory CD45RA+ cells. A note on this clone: Its antigen is unidentified.

Findings and limits, study-wide: How much donors shared clonotypes was expected to be affected by sequencing depth.

The V end lost 3 bases, the J end lost 1 base, and 7 bases lay between the germline ends. CDR3 length equals 13 residues. Germline lookup yields CDR1 MNHEY and CDR2 SVGAGI. It was around 180 ng DNA, around 32,000 T cell genomes, that sorted-subset replicate PCRs used. Assay used: immunoSEQ multiplex PCR; TCRdb lists only in-frame clones, some missing. Of some 2.1 million clones in the sample, roughly 95% were seen once. The TCR sequence derives from a man between 18 and 29 years old in good health. Sequences were obtained from naive CD8+ T cells sorted from blood. This chain connects TRBV6-5 to TRBJ2-7; unclear D gene. Here the CDR3 reads CASSYEPSYEQYF. The CDR3 region has the DNA TGTGCCAGCAGTTATGAACCATCCTACGAGCAGTACTTC.